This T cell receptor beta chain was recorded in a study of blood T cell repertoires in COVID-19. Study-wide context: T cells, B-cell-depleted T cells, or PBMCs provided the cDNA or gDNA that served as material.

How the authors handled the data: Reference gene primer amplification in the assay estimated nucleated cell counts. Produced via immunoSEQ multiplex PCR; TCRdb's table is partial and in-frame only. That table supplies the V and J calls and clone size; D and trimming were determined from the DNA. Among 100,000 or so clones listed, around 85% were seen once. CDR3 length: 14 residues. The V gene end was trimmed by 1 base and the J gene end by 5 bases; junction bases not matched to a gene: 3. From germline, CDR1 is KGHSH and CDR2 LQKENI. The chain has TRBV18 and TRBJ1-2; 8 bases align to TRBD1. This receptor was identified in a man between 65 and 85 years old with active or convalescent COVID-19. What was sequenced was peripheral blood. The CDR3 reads CASSPLDREYGYTF. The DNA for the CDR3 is TGTGCCAGCTCACCACTGGACAGGGAGTATGGCTACACCTTC.